This TCR beta chain was identified during a study of coeliac disease. The CDR3 contains 15 residues. The germline V and J ends were trimmed by 3 bases and 4 bases, with 14 bases remaining between them. In germline, CDR1 is SGHTA, CDR2 FQGTGA. The study's findings and limits: Control samples showed higher TRB and TRG clonality than intraepithelial and lamina propria samples in active celiac disease. Published gliadin-specific TRB sequences appeared in 9 of 18 coeliac samples, 1 of 6 controls.

Notes on this clone: As yet, its antigen is unknown.

Generated by immunoSEQ multiplex PCR, the TCRdb table keeps only in-frame clones and is missing some. The profile shows several thousand clones, 55% to 75% of them singletons. This chain links TRBV7-3 with TRBJ2-3, with D possibly TRBD2 on 6 matching bases. The material sequenced was lamina propria lymphocytes from the gut. The receptor's source is a man between 25 and 39 years old with celiac disease. The CDR3 nucleotides read TGTGCCAGCAGCTTGGTTGCGGGAAGGCCAGATACGCAGTATTTT. It yields the protein CASSLVAGRPDTQYF.